This T cell receptor beta chain came from a study of graft-versus-host responses after intestinal transplantation. Some clones are missing from TCRdb's copy, which holds only in-frame ones; the method was immunoSEQ multiplex PCR. The table lists under 20,000 clones, 86% of them singletons. CDR3 length equals 12 residues. V lost 1 base, J lost 2 bases, and 1 base lay in between. The germline V gene encodes CDR1 LGHNA and CDR2 YNFKEQ. The sample in question was bone marrow, obtained just under 130 days after transplant. This TCR came from a human patient who received an intestinal transplant, so some T cells may come from the graft donor. The chain is built from TRBV4-2 and TRBJ2-3, with no clear D. This CDR3 reads CASSQATDTQYF. The CDR3 coding sequence is TGTGCCAGCAGCCAAGCCACAGATACGCAGTATTTT.